This is a list of T cell receptor beta chains from one sample in a study of blood T cell repertoires in COVID-19. Assay used: immunoSEQ multiplex PCR; TCRdb lists only in-frame clones, some missing. The repertoire has around 150,000 clones, roughly 73% of them found once; the top ten carry around 3%. The specimen sequenced was peripheral blood. These receptors were taken from an older man with acute or convalescent COVID-19. CDR3s include the opening cysteine and the closing phenylalanine or tryptophan. D genes are given only for firm matches. Expanded clones get a size class; other rows say once, few or many, or leave the size out.

TRBJ1-2 TRBV19 once NA CASSVDRNYYGYTF TGTGCCAGTAGTGTCGACAGAAACTACTATGGCTACACCTTC
TRBJ2-7 TRBV13 NA TRBD1 CASSSTIRQGLYEQYF TGTGCCAGCAGCTCAACTATAAGACAGGGTCTTTACGAGCAGTACTTC
TRBJ2-5 TRBV19 NA TRBD1 CASSIGQGLETQYF TGTGCCAGTAGTATAGGACAGGGGCTGGAGACCCAGTACTTC
TRBJ1-1 TRBV5-1 NA NA CASRITGPMYSEAFF TGCGCCAGCAGGATTACAGGGCCTATGTACAGTGAAGCTTTCTTT
TRBJ1-6 TRBV4-2 NA NA CASSQDRNGGSPLHF TGTGCCAGCAGCCAAGACCGGAACGGAGGTTCACCCCTCCACTTT
TRBJ2-1 TRBV6-2/TRBV6-3 NA TRBD2 CASSPLAGVGNEQFF TGTGCCAGCAGTCCCCTAGCGGGAGTGGGCAATGAGCAGTTCTTC
TRBJ1-1 TRBV27 NA TRBD1 CASSLSWTGDTEAFF TGTGCCAGCAGTTTATCGTGGACAGGGGACACTGAAGCTTTCTTT
TRBJ2-7 TRBV11-2 NA NA CASSLAGTWSSYEQYF TGTGCCAGCAGCTTGGCCGGGACTTGGAGCTCCTACGAGCAGTACTTC
TRBJ2-1 TRBV3-1/TRBV3-2 NA TRBD1 CASSLGQGLIERQFF TGTGCCAGCAGCCTCGGACAGGGATTAATAGAAAGGCAGTTCTTC
TRBJ2-3 TRBV6-4 few TRBD2 CASSPGLGPSDTQYF TGTGCCAGCAGTCCGGGACTAGGCCCCTCGGATACGCAGTATTTT
TRBJ1-2 TRBV6-5 NA TRBD1 CASSYSIQGGYGYTF TGTGCCAGCAGTTACTCGATACAGGGGGGATATGGCTACACCTTC
TRBJ2-5 TRBV5-6 few TRBD2 CASSLVSSGGVIQETQYF TGTGCCAGCAGCTTGGTATCTAGCGGGGGGGTAATTCAAGAGACCCAGTACTTC
TRBJ2-5 TRBV7-2 few NA CASRRVGEETQYF TGTGCCAGCAGGAGGGTAGGTGAAGAGACCCAGTACTTC
TRBJ2-3 TRBV7-9 NA TRBD1 CASGRQGSTDTQYF TGTGCCAGCGGGAGACAGGGGAGTACAGATACGCAGTATTTT
TRBJ1-2 TRBV19 NA NA CASSMTAQGGYTF TGTGCCAGTAGTATGACAGCTCAGGGTGGCTACACCTTC
TRBJ1-1 TRBV19 NA NA CASSIDYGDPGTEAFF TGTGCCAGTAGTATAGATTACGGCGACCCGGGGACTGAAGCTTTCTTT
TRBJ1-2 TRBV5-1 NA TRBD1 CASSTRGLYGYTF TGCGCCAGCAGCACCAGGGGGCTCTATGGCTACACCTTC
TRBJ2-3 TRBV6-4 NA TRBD1 CASAPGQGRTDTQYF TGTGCCAGCGCACCGGGACAGGGCCGGACAGATACGCAGTATTTT
TRBJ2-1 TRBV9 NA TRBD2 CASSVDGAGGPSEQFF TGTGCCAGCAGCGTAGATGGGGCGGGAGGGCCCTCGGAGCAGTTCTTC
TRBJ1-1 TRBV10-3 once NA CAISPGMNTEAFF TGTGCCATCAGTCCCGGGATGAACACTGAAGCTTTCTTT
TRBJ1-3 TRBV7-9 NA TRBD1 CASSLTGGEDTIYF TGTGCCAGCAGCCTTACAGGGGGTGAGGACACCATATATTTT
TRBJ2-5 TRBV6-6 NA TRBD1 CASSYARDRFQETQYF TGTGCCAGCAGTTACGCGAGGGACAGGTTCCAAGAGACCCAGTACTTC
TRBJ2-1 TRBV5-5 few NA CASSLITGSDNEQFF TGTGCCAGCAGCTTGATTACAGGTTCAGACAATGAGCAGTTCTTC
TRBJ2-5 TRBV2 few NA CASSERQGGETQYF TGTGCCAGCAGTGAGCGGCAGGGTGGAGAGACCCAGTACTTC
TRBJ2-2 TRBV19 NA TRBD2 CASRTSSTGELFF TGTGCCAGTAGGACTAGCTCAACCGGGGAGCTGTTTTTT
TRBJ2-1 TRBV30 NA TRBD2 CAWRRLAGDLYNEQFF TGTGCCTGGAGAAGGCTAGCGGGAGACCTCTACAATGAGCAGTTCTTC
TRBJ1-2 TRBV19 NA NA CASSTAGDYGYTF TGTGCCAGTAGTACCGCCGGGGACTATGGCTACACCTTC
TRBJ2-7 TRBV27 NA TRBD2 CASRAPGLADSSYEQYF TGTGCCAGCCGGGCCCCTGGACTAGCGGATAGCTCCTACGAGCAGTACTTC
TRBJ2-6 TRBV7-9 NA NA CASSAGNSGANVLTF TGTGCCAGCAGCGCCGGTAACTCTGGGGCCAACGTCCTGACTTTC
TRBJ2-7 TRBV6-2/TRBV6-3 NA NA CASSYNRAGPSYEQYF TGTGCCAGCAGTTACAATAGAGCGGGCCCATCCTACGAGCAGTACTTC
TRBJ1-5 TRBV9 NA TRBD1 CASSQTGQSNQPQHF TGTGCCAGCAGCCAGACAGGGCAGAGCAATCAGCCCCAGCATTTT
TRBJ1-2 TRBV27 NA NA CASSLSRAGGYTF TGTGCCAGCAGTTTATCTAGGGCGGGGGGCTACACCTTC
TRBJ2-5 TRBV11-3 NA NA CASSVSRSQTQETQYF TGTGCCAGCAGTGTCAGCAGGTCACAGACCCAAGAGACCCAGTACTTC
TRBJ1-1 TRBV28 NA TRBD1 CASSLSGTGGANTEAFF TGTGCCAGCAGTTTATCCGGGACAGGGGGCGCGAACACTGAAGCTTTCTTT
TRBJ1-5 TRBV19 NA TRBD1 CATNPQGQGNQPQHF TGTGCCACCAACCCCCAGGGACAGGGCAATCAGCCCCAGCATTTT